The 6 T cell receptor beta chains presented below share a single source sample, sequenced in a study of blood T cells in healthy people across ages. Together with a sample-barcoded 5' primer, a J-beta primer mix was included in a second PCR lasting about 7 to 11 cycles. TCRdb re-derived calls from the 5' RACE reads in MiXCR, one entry per CDR3 protein. The data contain 1.5 million to 2 million distinct CDR3 sequences, 28% of them singletons. Specimen: blood. These receptors were obtained from a woman in her twenties or thirties in good health.

The genes are TRBV6-2 or TRBV6-3 and TRBJ2-3; D is undetermined. The CDR3 length is 12 residues. Trimming took 7 bases from V and 2 from J, leaving 7 bases between them. CDR1 is MNHEY, CDR2 SVGEGT, per germline. The CDR3 is CASKEPTDTQYF. CDR3 sequence (DNA): TGTGCCAGCAAGGAACCCACAGATACGCAGTATTTT.

J is TRBJ2-4 and V is TRBV6-5; the D gene could be TRBD1 or TRBD2 (6 bases each). The CDR3 consists of 13 residues. The ends were cut back, 4 bases at V and 7 bases at J, with 11 bases in the middle. From germline, CDR1 is MNHEY and CDR2 SVGAGI. CDR3 bases: TGTGCCAGCAGTTCGGGGGCATATAACATTCAGTACTTC. The encoded protein is CASSSGAYNIQYF.

V usage is TRBV2 and J usage is TRBJ1-5, with D unresolved. The V and J ends lost 6 bases and 7 bases respectively, with 16 bases between them. Per the germline V gene, CDR1 is SNHLY and CDR2 is FYNNEI. This CDR3 spans 14 amino acids. CDR3: CASSHDTERQPQHF. The CDR3 DNA is TGTGCCAGCAGCCACGACACGGAGCGGCAGCCCCAGCATTTT.

This clonotype was detected a few times. The chain is built from TRBV20-1 and TRBJ2-5; 10 bases fit TRBD1. Unmatched junction bases numbered 8, after V lost 6 bases and J lost 7 bases. The germline CDR1 and CDR2 sequences are DFQATT and SNEGSKA (reference sequence). The CDR3 sequence is 13 residues long. The CDR3 sequence: CSARTGGLGTQYF. The CDR3 DNA reads TGCAGTGCCCGGACAGGGGGATTGGGGACCCAGTACTTC.

In the case of this clonotype: This may stem from a read error, because a much larger clone lies one nucleotide away. The chain employs TRBV7-2 and TRBJ2-7; 8 bases line up with TRBD1. There are 14 residues in the CDR3. Germline-derived CDR1 and CDR2 are SGHTA and FQGNSA. The CDR3 DNA follows: TGTGCCAGCAGCCCGGGACAGGCCACCTACGAGCGGTACTTC. Its translation is CASSPGQATYERYF.

This clonotype occurred many times. The chain uses TRBV29-1 and TRBJ2-1; TRBD2 matches at 12 bases. CDR3 length: 15 amino acids. The germline CDR1 and CDR2 sequences are SQVTM and ANQGSEA. V was clipped by 0 bases and J by 8 bases; unmatched bases: 5. CDR3: CSVEEGTSGSDEQFF. The CDR3 DNA reads as TGCAGCGTTGAAGAAGGGACTAGCGGGTCTGATGAGCAGTTCTTC.